Below, one TCR beta chain is given with its context. This table comes from immunoSEQ multiplex PCR, and its TCRdb copy is limited to in-frame clones, with some not included. Of roughly 260,000 clones in the sample, over 80% are singletons; the top ten hold 3.7%. Deletions cut 3 bases from V and 2 bases from J, with 12 bases between. CDR1 and CDR2 from the germline V gene are MGHRA and YSYEKL. The CDR3 consists of 15 residues. These data belong to a study of blood T cell repertoires in COVID-19. Study summary: Specimens from acute and convalescent COVID-19 originated in the United States, Italy and Spain.

The sample was peripheral blood. The chain employs TRBV4-1 and TRBJ2-3, with D uncertain. This clonotype was obtained from a woman in her thirties or forties with acute or convalescent COVID-19. The CDR3 protein is CASSHGDLYTDTQYF. The CDR3 DNA is TGCGCCAGCAGCCACGGAGATCTCTACACAGATACGCAGTATTTT.